The sequence of this T cell receptor beta chain was determined in a study of T cells in Graves' hyperthyroidism and ophthalmopathy. Findings of the study overall: Model output signaled ophthalmopathy a median roughly 6.5 months ahead of onset.

The CDR3 runs to 15 residues. The V gene end was trimmed by 5 bases and the J gene end by 4 bases; junction bases not matched to a gene: 9. The TCR beta CDR3 regions underwent amplification using RNA transcripts as the source. The HTBI primer set served for first-round RT-PCR of the TCR CDR3. A single record per CDR3 protein comes from TCRdb applying MiXCR to the multiplex PCR reads. The sample consists of 800,000 or so distinct CDR3 sequences, more than 30% of them appearing once. This clonotype was seen once. Antigen: not known. A lack of ophthalmopathy progression within 18 months defined stable Graves' hyperthyroidism. The study excluded patients with uncontrolled infection, other autoimmune disease, pregnancy or lactation. PBMCs stemmed from 10 ml fresh peripheral blood.

V usage is TRBV12-3 or TRBV12-4 and J usage is TRBJ1-2; TRBD1 aligns across 8 bases. Material for sequencing was blood. This TCR came from a young man with Graves' hyperthyroidism. The CDR3 DNA reads TGTGCCAGCAGTCCGACGGGACAGGCATTCTATGGCTACACCTTC. Its protein product is CASSPTGQAFYGYTF.